The 19 T cell receptor beta chains below come from one sample, sequenced in a study of blood T cell repertoires in COVID-19. Only in-frame clones appear in the TCRdb table, and some are missing; sequencing was by immunoSEQ multiplex PCR. The table records around 200,000 clones, roughly 90% of them present only once. The sample consisted of PBMCs or T cells enriched from blood (not recorded which). The origin of the receptors is a woman younger than 45 who had been exposed to COVID-19.

The rearrangement links TRBV9 to TRBJ1-1, with TRBD1 as a possible D gene (5 bases). The V gene lost 0 bases and the J gene lost 1 base, with 10 bases spanning the gap. The length of the CDR3 is 15 residues. CDR1 is SGDLS and CDR2 is YYNGEE in the germline V gene. CDR3 DNA: TGTGCCAGCAGCGTAGGGTGGCAGGGGAACACTGAAGCTTTCTTT. It translates to CASSVGWQGNTEAFF.

The chain is built from TRBV24-1 and TRBJ2-4, with D perhaps TRBD1 (6 bases). Trimming shortened V by 5 bases and J by 1 base, and 11 bases separated the two germline ends. The CDR3 runs 15 residues. Germline V lookup: CDR1 KGHDR, CDR2 SFDVKD. The CDR3, as DNA: TGTGCCACCAGTGGAGAGGGGGACGCCAAAAACATTCAGTACTTC. This translates into CATSGEGDAKNIQYF.

The V and J genes are TRBV3-1 (or the pseudogene TRBV3-2) and TRBJ2-3, with 10 bases aligning to TRBD2. The germline gives CDR1 LGHDT, CDR2 YNNKEL (reference sequence). Trimming removed 0 bases from V and 3 bases from J; junction bases left unmatched: 3. The CDR3 length is 16 residues. CDR3 bases: TGTGCCAGCAGCCAAGAACTAGCGGGGAATACAGATACGCAGTATTTT. Amino acid sequence: CASSQELAGNTDTQYF.

The chain employs TRBV19 and TRBJ1-1; TRBD1 agrees at 7 bases. Looked up from germline, CDR1 is LNHDA and CDR2 is SQIVND (reference sequence). The CDR3 covers 17 residues. Trimming cost V 3 bases and J 1 base; bases outside gene matches: 11. CDR3: CASSILLGGRKNTEAFF. In DNA form, the CDR3 reads TGTGCCAGTAGTATCCTCTTAGGGGGCCGAAAGAACACTGAAGCTTTCTTT. Using reference TRBV19 and TRBJ1-1 for the parts outside the CDR3, the full variable domain is DGGITQSPKYLFRKEGQNVTLSCEQNLNHDAMYWYRQDPGQGLRLIYYSQIVNDFQKGDIAEGYSVSREKKESFPLTVTSAQKNPTAFYLCASSILLGGRKNTEAFFGQGTRLTVV.

This chain uses TRBV29-1 with TRBJ1-1, with TRBD1 identical over 8 bases. With V trimmed by 7 bases and J by 5 bases, 9 bases remained unmatched. This CDR3 region has 13 residues. Looked up from germline, CDR1 is SQVTM and CDR2 is ANQGSEA. The CDR3 sequence: CSARQGWGTEAFF. The CDR3 bases are TGCAGCGCACGACAGGGGTGGGGAACTGAAGCTTTCTTT.

The genes are TRBV27 and TRBJ2-5, with 8 bases fitting TRBD1. Trimming removed 6 bases from V and 5 bases from J; junction bases left unmatched: 8. The CDR3 loop spans 14 amino acids. Germline V gene sequence: CDR1 MNHEY, CDR2 SMNVEV (reference sequence). This chain's CDR3 is CASSQTGVRETQYF. CDR3 nucleotides: TGTGCCAGCAGCCAGACAGGGGTTCGGGAGACCCAGTACTTC.

The chain links TRBV19 to TRBJ1-6; D is perhaps TRBD1 (5 bases). The CDR3 extends over 15 amino acids. The V end lost 11 bases, the J end lost 7 bases, and 21 bases lay between the germline ends. Germline CDR1 and CDR2: LNHDA and SQIVND (reference sequence). The CDR3 DNA reads TGTGCCGGGTCGAGTTCCGCAGGGCCAAATTCACCCCTCCACTTT. Translation gives CAGSSSAGPNSPLHF.

The chain employs TRBV19 and TRBJ1-4; D remains unclear. The CDR3 is made up of 19 amino acids. Looked up from germline, CDR1 is LNHDA and CDR2 is SQIVND (reference sequence). Trimming removed 3 bases at V and 0 bases at J, with 20 bases between. The CDR3 loop is CASSISGVALITTNEKLFF. The DNA of the CDR3 is TGTGCCAGTAGTATTTCAGGTGTTGCTCTGATCACAACTAATGAAAAACTGTTTTTT.

The chain links TRBV6-5 to TRBJ2-6, with D possibly TRBD2 on 5 matching bases. The germline V gene has CDR1 MNHEY and CDR2 SVGAGI. This CDR3 has 13 residues. The CDR3 coding sequence is TGTGCTCTAGCTCTTTCTGGGGCCAACGTCCTGACTTTC. This sequence encodes CALALSGANVLTF.

The chain links TRBV29-1 to TRBJ2-7; TRBD2 matches 11 bases. Germline V gene sequence: CDR1 SQVTM, CDR2 ANQGSEA. This CDR3 has 14 amino acids. Losses at the gene ends were 7 bases for V and 2 bases for J; bases not matched to a gene: 7. The CDR3 DNA reads TGCAGCGCTGCACTAGCGGGGGAAACCTACGAGCAGTACTTC. Its protein product is CSAALAGETYEQYF.

The V call is TRBV20-1, the J call TRBJ2-7; no reliable D call. CDR3 length equals 11 residues. V was pared by 2 bases and J by 3 bases, with 5 bases between. The germline V gene has CDR1 DFQATT and CDR2 SNEGSKA (reference sequence). Here the CDR3 DNA reads TGCAGTGCTAGACCCCTCTACGAGCAGTACTTC. Protein sequence: CSARPLYEQYF.

This clone has just a few counts. This chain links TRBV5-1 with TRBJ2-7; no clear D. The germline V gene has CDR1 SGHRS and CDR2 YFSETQ. The CDR3 spans 12 residues. V gave up 4 bases and J gave up 0 bases, with 5 bases separating them. CDR3 sequence: CASSASSYEQYF. The CDR3 nucleotides are TGCGCCAGCAGCGCTAGCTCCTACGAGCAGTACTTC.

The genes are TRBV19 and TRBJ1-6; 7 bases are shared with TRBD1. V shed 0 bases and J 7 bases; nucleotides not matched to a gene: 3. CDR3 length equals 15 residues. Germline V CDR1 and CDR2: LNHDA, SQIVND (reference sequence). This CDR3 is CASSIETGMNSPLHF. CDR3 nucleotides: TGTGCCAGTAGTATAGAGACAGGGATGAATTCACCCCTCCACTTT.

The DNA of the CDR3 is TGTGCCAGCAAGGCGGGGGACTGGGTTAACTATGGCTACACCTTC. This encodes CASKAGDWVNYGYTF. The rearrangement links TRBV28 to TRBJ1-2; perhaps TRBD1 as D (5 bases). The V end was cut by 7 bases, the J end by 1 base, with 16 bases between. Germline CDR1 and CDR2: MDHEN and SYDVKM. The CDR3 contains 15 residues.

This clone was seen a handful of times. The chain is built from TRBV2 and TRBJ1-4; perhaps TRBD1 as D (6 bases). The CDR3 runs to 13 residues. Germline-derived CDR1 and CDR2 are SNHLY and FYNNEI. V lost 7 bases to trimming and J lost 11 bases, with 17 bases between them. In DNA form, the CDR3 reads TGTGCCAGCACTTGGACAGCAGGGTCGAAACTGTTTTTT. Its translation is CASTWTAGSKLFF.

The CDR3 DNA reads as TGTGCCAGCAGCCAAGTCGGGACAGGGTTCCCACCGCCCCTCTATGGCTACACCTTC. Its protein product is CASSQVGTGFPPPLYGYTF. The gene calls are TRBV14 and TRBJ1-2; 9 bases fit TRBD1. The junction had 16 bases not matched to a gene; V was cut back by 1 base and J by 4 bases. The CDR3 extends over 19 amino acids. Germline V gene lookup returns CDR1 SGHDN and CDR2 FVKESK.

This clone has only a few counts. This sequence joins TRBV27 and TRBJ2-7, with D possibly TRBD2 on 6 matching bases. Germline CDR1 MNHEY, CDR2 SMNVEV (reference sequence). Trimming took off 5 bases at V and 2 bases at J, with 10 bases between the two ends. CDR3 length equals 13 residues. The CDR3 DNA reads as TGTGCCAGCAGTACGGGGGACGCCTACGAGCAGTACTTC. Translation: CASSTGDAYEQYF.

This clone was counted a single time. The rearrangement links TRBV6-5 to TRBJ2-7, with 7 bases that match TRBD2. From germline, CDR1 is MNHEY and CDR2 SVGAGI. The CDR3 is 14 amino acids. The V segment lost 0 bases and the J segment 2 bases; nucleotides outside the gene matches: 1. Here the CDR3 reads CASSYSTSPYEQYF. As DNA, the CDR3 is TGTGCCAGCAGTTACTCGACTAGCCCCTACGAGCAGTACTTC.

This clone has only one observation. The J gene is TRBJ2-7, the V gene TRBV23-1; D uncertain. TRBV23-1 is an ORF, and what it does is uncertain. The CDR3 runs to 9 residues. In DNA, the CDR3 is TGCCTGCAGAGGTACGAGCAGTACTTC. This translates into CLQRYEQYF.